What follows are 24 T cell receptor beta chains derived from one specimen sequenced in a study of blood T cells in healthy people across ages. Primed by a sample-barcoded 5' primer and a J-beta primer mix, a second PCR proceeded for 7 to 11 cycles. From the 5' RACE reads, TCRdb called clonotypes with MiXCR, one entry per CDR3 protein. Of hundreds of thousands of distinct CDR3 sequences in the sample, roughly three fifths were seen once. Sequenced sample: blood. The source of these receptors is a man aged 40-50 years in good health.

This clonotype came up once. The chain uses TRBV9 and TRBJ2-3, with 10 positions matching TRBD2. Germline loops: CDR1 SGDLS, CDR2 YYNGEE. CDR3 length: 18 amino acids. Unmatched junction bases numbered 14, after V lost 3 bases and J lost 4 bases. The CDR3 bases are TGTGCCAGCAGCGCCGACCATAAGAGCGGGGGGGTGCCAGATACGCAGTATTTT. This gives the protein CASSADHKSGGVPDTQYF.

The chain is built from TRBV4-3 and TRBJ2-1; 12 bases fit TRBD2. The J call is doubtful: the DNA matches TRBJ2-7 better. The V gene's germline CDR1 is LGHNA and CDR2 YSLEER. The CDR3 covers 17 residues. The CDR3 nucleotides read TGCGCCAGCAGCCAAGTCCTGACTAGCGGGAGCTACAATGAGCAGTACTTC. It specifies CASSQVLTSGSYNEQYF.

V is TRBV2 and J is TRBJ2-4; 9 positions agree with TRBD1. The CDR3 extends over 16 amino acids. Germline CDR1 and CDR2: SNHLY and FYNNEI. V dropped 4 bases and J dropped 6; count of bases not matched to a gene: 10. The CDR3 DNA is TGTGCCAGCAGTGGGGTCGTTGGGACAGGGACAAACATTCAGTACTTC. The encoded protein is CASSGVVGTGTNIQYF.

A few counts support this clonotype. The chain uses TRBV15 and TRBJ2-1; D is ambiguous. The V end was cut by 5 bases, the J end by 2 bases, with 7 bases between. The CDR3 loop spans 13 amino acids. Per germline, CDR1 LNHNV and CDR2 YYDKDF (reference sequence). DNA for the CDR3: TGTGCCACCAGCCCCCGGACCTACAATGAGCAGTTCTTC. Amino acids: CATSPRTYNEQFF.

Many counts were recorded for this clonotype. The CDR3 sequence is CASSQAPLGGYEQYF. DNA of the CDR3: TGCGCCAGCAGCCAAGCCCCCCTGGGGGGTTACGAGCAGTACTTC. V gene TRBV4-3 combines with J gene TRBJ2-7, with D maybe TRBD2 (6 bases). Looked up from germline, CDR1 is LGHNA and CDR2 is YSLEER. V dropped 1 base and J dropped 4 bases, with 14 bases sitting between them. This CDR3 is built from 15 residues.

The CDR3: CSAQAGEDTEAFF. CDR3 coding DNA: TGCAGCGCCCAGGCGGGAGAGGACACTGAAGCTTTCTTT. The chain recombines TRBV29-1 with TRBJ1-1; D not resolved. V was shortened by 7 bases and J by 3 bases, with 15 bases between the two germline ends. Germline loops: CDR1 SQVTM, CDR2 ANQGSEA. This CDR3 is built from 13 residues.

This clonotype was detected a few times. The rearrangement uses TRBV20-1 and TRBJ2-7; 10 positions match TRBD2. Germline V lookup: CDR1 DFQATT, CDR2 SNEGSKA (reference sequence). The length of the CDR3 is 19 residues. Trimming took 4 bases from V and 0 from J; bases not matched to a gene: 18. This chain's CDR3 is CSANPILAGPNPLSYEQYF. The CDR3 nucleotides read TGCAGTGCTAACCCAATACTAGCGGGACCTAACCCACTCTCCTACGAGCAGTACTTC.

The gene calls are TRBV11-2 and TRBJ1-2, with 8 positions matching TRBD1. V gave up 1 base and J gave up 2 bases; unmatched junction bases: 6. The CDR3 consists of 16 residues. The germline V gene encodes CDR1 SGHAT and CDR2 FQNNGV. The CDR3 DNA reads as TGTGCCAGCAGCTTAGGGGATCAGGGGGCCAACTATGGCTACACCTTC. Translation gives CASSLGDQGANYGYTF.

This rearrangement joins TRBV2 to TRBJ1-4, with D unresolved. CDR1 is SNHLY and CDR2 is FYNNEI in the germline V gene. V was clipped by 10 bases and J by 3 bases, with 12 bases between them. This CDR3 region has 13 residues. CDR3 in amino acids: CATQTQANEKLFF. The CDR3 nucleotides read TGTGCCACCCAGACCCAGGCTAATGAAAAACTGTTTTTT.

There are a few counts of this clonotype. V gene TRBV12-3 or TRBV12-4 combines with J gene TRBJ2-1; D uncertain. The CDR3 contains 14 residues. V shed 3 bases and J shed 7 bases, with 13 bases lying between them. CDR3 coding DNA: TGTGCCAGCAGTTTCAGAGTGCGAGGTAATGAGCAGTTCTTC. Amino acids: CASSFRVRGNEQFF.

This sequence joins TRBV13 and TRBJ2-5; D might be TRBD1 (5 bases). CDR1 and CDR2 (germline): PRHDT, FYEKMQ (reference sequence). The CDR3 length is 13 residues. V gave up 6 bases and J gave up 6 bases, with 14 bases separating them. The chain's CDR3 is CASREGVGQTQYF. The CDR3, as DNA: TGTGCCAGCAGAGAAGGGGTGGGTCAGACCCAGTACTTC. Based on the CDR3 plus reference TRBV13 and TRBJ2-5, the full variable domain is AAGVIQSPRHLIKEKRETATLKCYPIPRHDTVYWYQQGPGQDPQFLISFYEKMQSDKGSIPDRFSAQQFSDYHSELNMSSLELGDSALYFCASREGVGQTQYFGPGTRLLVL.

A few counts support this clonotype. The genes are TRBV12-3 or TRBV12-4 and TRBJ2-1; TRBD2 aligns across 11 bases. The CDR3 has 15 residues. The J segment lost 8 bases and the V segment lost 4 bases, leaving 7 bases of the junction unmatched. The CDR3 sequence is CASSSLAGGIDEQFF. The CDR3 DNA sequence: TGTGCCAGCAGTTCTCTAGCGGGAGGTATCGATGAGCAGTTCTTC.

The chain recombines TRBV27 with TRBJ2-6; no clear D. CDR1 and CDR2 (germline): MNHEY, SMNVEV (reference sequence). V lost 2 bases and J lost 2, with 10 bases in between. CDR3 size: 16 residues. The CDR3 loop reads CASSLEGRPGANVLTF. CDR3 nucleotides: TGTGCCAGCAGTTTAGAAGGCAGACCTGGGGCCAACGTCCTGACTTTC.

This clonotype was counted only a few times. V usage is TRBV5-4 and J usage is TRBJ2-7; 14 bases line up with TRBD2. V lost 4 bases to trimming and J lost 3 bases; unmatched junction nucleotides: 9. The CDR3 is 17 amino acids. Germline V CDR1 and CDR2: SGHNT, YYREEE (reference sequence). The CDR3 loop reads CASSRTTSGRGNYEQYF. In DNA form, the CDR3 reads TGTGCCAGCAGCCGAACGACTAGCGGGAGGGGGAACTACGAGCAGTACTTC.

J is TRBJ2-5 and V is TRBV27, with 7 bases lining up with TRBD2. The last part of the DNA fits TRBJ2-7 better; the J call may be wrong. This CDR3 spans 15 amino acids. Germline V gives CDR1 MNHEY, CDR2 SMNVEV (reference sequence). CDR3 residues: CASSPPGGVIYEQYF. The CDR3, as DNA: TGTGCCAGCAGTCCCCCGGGAGGCGTTATATACGAGCAGTACTTC.

This chain links TRBV15 with TRBJ1-4; D is perhaps TRBD1 (6 bases). The CDR3 loop spans 12 amino acids. V was clipped by 6 bases and J by 10 bases, with 12 bases between them. Germline V gives CDR1 LNHNV, CDR2 YYDKDF (reference sequence). CDR3 amino acids: CATSTGQTKLFF. The CDR3 DNA reads as TGTGCCACCAGTACAGGACAGACAAAACTGTTTTTT.

This chain's CDR3 is CASSFWDSNQPQHF. The CDR3 bases are TGTGCCAGCAGCTTTTGGGATAGCAATCAGCCCCAGCATTTT. The V and J genes are TRBV5-5 and TRBJ1-5; no definite D call. The CDR3 runs 14 residues. V was shortened by 2 bases and J by 0 bases, with 6 bases between the two germline ends. Germline V gene sequence: CDR1 SGHKS, CDR2 YYEKEE (reference sequence).

This clonotype was counted a few times. The gene calls are TRBV11-1 and TRBJ2-3, with no clear D. This CDR3 is 14 amino acids long. Germline V gene data show CDR1 as SGHAT and CDR2 as FQDESV (reference sequence). The germline V and J ends were trimmed by 5 bases and 2 bases, with 11 bases remaining between them. This CDR3 reads CASSPDLYTDTQYF. The CDR3 bases are TGTGCCAGCAGCCCGGACCTATACACAGATACGCAGTATTTT.

V is TRBV12-3 or TRBV12-4 and J is TRBJ2-5; 10 nucleotides align to TRBD1. The CDR3 spans 16 residues. J lost 11 bases, V lost 3 bases, and 15 bases had no gene match. The CDR3 loop reads CASSFNRRQGAKEQYF. In nucleotides, the CDR3 is TGTGCCAGCAGTTTCAACCGACGACAGGGGGCAAAGGAGCAGTACTTC.

The table lists this clonotype with a few counts. V is TRBV6-2 or TRBV6-3 and J is TRBJ2-5, with 13 bases that match TRBD2. Germline V gives CDR1 MNHEY, CDR2 SVGEGT. The V segment lost 7 bases and the J segment 2 bases; nucleotides outside the gene matches: 4. The CDR3 sequence is 15 residues long. DNA for the CDR3: TGTGCCAGCAACAAACTAGCGGGAGGGCAAGAGACCCAGTACTTC. Its protein product is CASNKLAGGQETQYF.

This clonotype was seen more than once but under ten times. The rearrangement joins TRBV10-3 to TRBJ2-7; D not certain. Trimming removed 4 bases at V and 5 bases at J, with 6 bases between. This CDR3 spans 11 amino acids. Germline CDR1 is ENHRY and CDR2 is SYGVKD. The CDR3 protein is CAISVLDEQYF. CDR3 in DNA: TGTGCCATCAGTGTTTTGGACGAGCAGTACTTC.

This clonotype appeared a few times. The chain combines TRBV30 with TRBJ1-2; D remains ambiguous. Trimming shortened V by 0 bases and J by 5 bases, and 7 bases separated the two germline ends. This CDR3 comprises 12 residues. The germline V gene has CDR1 GTSNPN and CDR2 SVGIG (reference sequence). The DNA for the CDR3 is TGTGCCTGGAGTGTAACCTTGTATGGCTACACCTTC. It encodes CAWSVTLYGYTF.

The sample holds many counts of this clonotype. The chain employs TRBV20-1 and TRBJ2-3, with TRBD2 matching over 8 bases. In germline, CDR1 is DFQATT, CDR2 SNEGSKA (reference sequence). This CDR3 is 15 amino acids long. The J segment lost 2 bases and the V segment lost 5 bases, leaving 9 bases of the junction unmatched. The CDR3 spells CSAERTSGFTDTQYF. CDR3 nucleotides: TGCAGTGCTGAAAGAACTAGCGGCTTCACAGATACGCAGTATTTT.

This clonotype was recorded a few times. This chain joins TRBV7-2 and TRBJ2-7; 8 bases match TRBD1. Germline V gene sequence: CDR1 SGHTA, CDR2 FQGNSA. The V segment lost 1 base and the J segment 7 bases; nucleotides outside the gene matches: 15. The CDR3 consists of 17 residues. The CDR3 nucleotides are TGTGCCAGCAGCTTAGAGCTGACAGGGGCCGATTGGTATGAGCAGTACTTC. Encoded protein: CASSLELTGADWYEQYF.